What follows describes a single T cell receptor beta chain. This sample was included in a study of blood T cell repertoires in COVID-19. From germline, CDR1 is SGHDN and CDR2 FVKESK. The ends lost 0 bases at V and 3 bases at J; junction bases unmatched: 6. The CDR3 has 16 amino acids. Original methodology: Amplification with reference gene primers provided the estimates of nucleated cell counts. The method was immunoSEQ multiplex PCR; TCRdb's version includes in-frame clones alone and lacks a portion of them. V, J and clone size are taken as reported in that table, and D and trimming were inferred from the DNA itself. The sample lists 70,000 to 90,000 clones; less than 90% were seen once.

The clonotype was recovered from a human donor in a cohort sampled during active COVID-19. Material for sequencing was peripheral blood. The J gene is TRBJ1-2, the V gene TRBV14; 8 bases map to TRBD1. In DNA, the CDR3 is TGTGCCAGCAGCCAAGATCCGGGACAGGTACACTATGGCTACACCTTC. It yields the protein CASSQDPGQVHYGYTF. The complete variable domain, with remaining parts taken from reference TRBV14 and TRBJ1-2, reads EAGVTQFPSHSVIEKGQTVTLRCDPISGHDNLYWYRRVMGKEIKFLLHFVKESKQDESGMPNNRFLAERTGGTYSTLKVQPAELEDSGVYFCASSQDPGQVHYGYTFGSGTRLTVV.